This T cell receptor beta chain was sequenced during a study of cytomegalovirus exposure and HLA in healthy donors. Broader study findings: It was 150 to 200 TCR beta chains that were listed as cytomegalovirus-associated. A missense variant in DCLRE1C was later tied to TCR beta V- and J-gene trimming. Information on immune exposure was restricted to one variable (CMV serostatus).

Notes on this clone: Its target is unknown.

Participants comprised healthy donors of bone marrow. 13 Jbeta primers and 60 Vbeta primers were used for the PCR. The protocol was immunoSEQ multiplex PCR, while the TCRdb copy is restricted to in-frame clones and leaves out a portion. The sample has some 250,000 clones; around 80% are singletons. This CDR3 contains 16 residues. V gave up 3 bases and J gave up 4 bases; unmatched junction bases: 3. CDR1 PRHDT and CDR2 FYEKMQ come from the germline V gene (reference sequence). This receptor was identified in a woman between 40 and 50 years old in good health and CMV-seropositive. Sequenced sample: PBMCs. V gene TRBV13 combines with J gene TRBJ2-1; 13 bases fit TRBD2. The CDR3 spells CASSFKTSGRYNEQFF. In DNA, the CDR3 is TGTGCCAGCAGCTTCAAGACTAGCGGGAGGTACAATGAGCAGTTCTTC.